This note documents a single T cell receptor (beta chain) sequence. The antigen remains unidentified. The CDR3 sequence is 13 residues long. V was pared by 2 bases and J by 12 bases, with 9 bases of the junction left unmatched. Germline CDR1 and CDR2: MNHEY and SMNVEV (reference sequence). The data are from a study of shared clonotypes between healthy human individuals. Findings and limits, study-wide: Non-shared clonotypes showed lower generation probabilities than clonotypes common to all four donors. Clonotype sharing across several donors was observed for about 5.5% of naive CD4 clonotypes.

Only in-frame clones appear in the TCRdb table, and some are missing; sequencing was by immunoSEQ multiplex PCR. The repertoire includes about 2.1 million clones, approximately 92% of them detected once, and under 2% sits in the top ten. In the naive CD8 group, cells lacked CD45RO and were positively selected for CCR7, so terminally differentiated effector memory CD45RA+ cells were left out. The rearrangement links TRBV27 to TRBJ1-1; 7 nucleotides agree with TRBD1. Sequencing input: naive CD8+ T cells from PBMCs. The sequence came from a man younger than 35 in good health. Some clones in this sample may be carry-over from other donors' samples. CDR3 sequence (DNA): TGTGCCAGCAGTTTAATATCGGGGACAGCCACTTTCTTT. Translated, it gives CASSLISGTATFF.